The present TCR beta chain was sequenced within a study of OX40 agonist ivuxolimab in advanced cancers. The study's findings and limits: Blood T cells, both CD4+ and CD8+, expanded clonally by week 6 at 0.1 to 3.0 mg/kg.

The data were produced by immunoSEQ multiplex PCR, yet TCRdb's version contains in-frame clones alone and is incomplete. The sample has about 75,000 clones; roughly nine tenths are singletons. Notes on this clone: Its antigen is not known.

The sequencing used CD4+ or CD8+ T cells sorted from blood, collected in a trial of the OX40 agonist ivuxolimab. The sequence was collected from an adult with an advanced solid tumor such as melanoma, head and neck, liver or kidney cancer.

The CDR3 bases are TGTGCCATCAGTGAGCCCTCGGGGGGCAATGAGCAGTTCTTC. This codes for CAISEPSGGNEQFF. The gene calls are TRBV10-3 and TRBJ2-1; 7 bases align to TRBD2. The CDR3 totals 14 residues. V lost 2 bases and J lost 6; bases outside the gene matches: 4. In germline, CDR1 is ENHRY, CDR2 SYGVKD.